These 3 T cell receptor beta chains were sequenced from one sample in a study of control samples from healthy donors and cancer patients. Using immunoSEQ multiplex PCR, the repertoire was profiled, and TCRdb retains in-frame clones only, with some absent. The sample contains around 130,000 clones, around 90% of which appear only once. The sample taken for sequencing was blood. The receptors here all came from a man aged 45 to 65 in good health.

The chain has TRBV19 and TRBJ2-4; D perhaps matches TRBD1 (5 bases). Germline V lookup: CDR1 LNHDA, CDR2 SQIVND (reference sequence). Trimming stripped 3 bases from V and 0 bases from J, with 12 bases between. CDR3 length: 16 amino acids. CDR3 protein: CASSIQGLLAKNIQYF. The DNA of the CDR3 is TGTGCCAGTAGTATCCAGGGCCTGCTAGCCAAAAACATTCAGTACTTC.

Here the CDR3 DNA reads TGCGCCAGCAGCCCCTACGGCGGGGGGGCCACTGAAGCTTTCTTT. It yields the protein CASSPYGGGATEAFF. This chain links TRBV4-1 with TRBJ1-1, with D possibly matching TRBD1 (6 bases). The length of the CDR3 is 15 residues. Germline V CDR1 and CDR2: MGHRA, YSYEKL. V gave up 4 bases and J gave up 4 bases, with 16 bases separating them.

This clone came up many times. The chain joins TRBV7-2 to TRBJ1-3; D not certain. Looked up from germline, CDR1 is SGHTA and CDR2 is FQGNSA. V dropped 2 bases and J dropped 0 bases, with 17 bases sitting between them. The CDR3 loop spans 18 amino acids. CDR3 DNA sequence: TGTGCCAGCAGCTTATTCGAACCTGAGTCGCTCTCTGGAAACACCATATATTTT. It is translated as CASSLFEPESLSGNTIYF.